This is a list of T cell receptor beta chains from one sample in a study of T cells in localized non-small cell lung cancer. This table comes from immunoSEQ multiplex PCR, and its TCRdb copy is limited to in-frame clones, with some not included. Counted here are about 30,000 clones, 88% occurring once; the ten biggest clones make up over 10%. This sample comprised peripheral blood, obtained before any cancer treatment. The receptors derive from a female donor older than 55 with stage III squamous cell lung carcinoma. Both conserved end residues are part of each CDR3. D genes are given only for firm matches. Clone sizes are given selectively: once, few, many, or a class where the clone is expanded.

j_gene,v_gene,d_gene,abundance,CDR3aa,CDR3nt
TRBJ2-1,TRBV27,TRBD2,-,CASSLGLAAPSYNEQFF,TGTGCCAGCAGTCTCGGACTAGCGGCCCCCTCTTACAATGAGCAGTTCTTC
TRBJ1-1,TRBV18,-,-,CASSPERNTEAFF,TGTGCCAGCTCACCGGAGAGGAACACTGAAGCTTTCTTT
TRBJ1-6,TRBV5-6,-,-,CASSLAGGRYNSPLHF,TGTGCCAGCAGCTTGGCCGGGGGGCGGTATAATTCACCCCTCCACTTT
TRBJ2-2,TRBV4-2,TRBD1,-,CASSPEVGGANTGELFF,TGTGCCAGCAGCCCCGAAGTAGGGGGCGCGAACACCGGGGAGCTGTTTTTT
TRBJ1-5,TRBV27,TRBD1,-,CASSLGPQGGNQPQHF,TGTGCCAGCAGTTTAGGACCCCAGGGGGGCAATCAGCCCCAGCATTTT
TRBJ2-2,TRBV28,TRBD1,few,CASSSRDRYTGELFF,TGTGCCAGCAGTTCCCGGGACAGATACACCGGGGAGCTGTTTTTT
TRBJ2-1,TRBV19,TRBD1,once,CASSIRQGLNEQFF,TGTGCCAGTAGTATACGACAGGGTCTCAATGAGCAGTTCTTC
TRBJ2-7,TRBV5-1,-,-,CASSSLIPPYEQYF,TGCGCCAGCAGCAGTTTGATACCCCCCTACGAGCAGTACTTC
TRBJ1-1,TRBV7-2,-,-,CASSFNRMNTEAFF,TGTGCCAGCAGCTTTAACAGGATGAACACTGAAGCTTTCTTT
TRBJ2-2,TRBV4-3,-,once,CASSQEIGRSNTGELFF,TGCGCCAGCAGCCAAGAGATTGGCAGGTCGAACACCGGGGAGCTGTTTTTT
TRBJ2-7,TRBV14,TRBD2,once,CASSPSGTTYEQYF,TGTGCCAGCAGCCCTAGCGGGACGACCTACGAGCAGTACTTC
TRBJ2-1,TRBV9,TRBD2,-,CASSVVATSIYEQFF,TGTGCCAGCAGCGTAGTCGCGACTAGCATTTATGAGCAGTTCTTC
TRBJ2-5,TRBV11-1,-,-,CASSLRLEGGKETQYF,TGTGCCAGCAGCTTACGGTTGGAGGGGGGAAAAGAGACCCAGTACTTC
TRBJ2-7,TRBV5-4,-,-,CASSLSSSYEQYF,TGTGCCAGCAGCTTGAGCAGCTCCTACGAGCAGTACTTC
TRBJ1-2,TRBV5-1,TRBD1,-,CASSLGTGAPNYGYTF,TGCGCCAGCAGCTTGGGGACAGGGGCCCCTAACTATGGCTACACCTTC
TRBJ2-5,TRBV18,-,few,CASSPPTGYQETQYF,TGTGCCAGCTCACCACCAACAGGGTACCAAGAGACCCAGTACTTC
TRBJ1-4,TRBV28,TRBD1,-,CASSIDRVQTNEKLFF,TGTGCCAGCAGTATCGACAGGGTACAAACTAATGAAAAACTGTTTTTT
TRBJ2-3,TRBV9,TRBD2,-,CASSVEVAGVTDTQYF,TGTGCCAGCAGCGTAGAAGTAGCGGGGGTCACAGATACGCAGTATTTT
TRBJ2-3,TRBV5-1,-,-,CASSLPRESTDTQYF,TGCGCCAGCAGCTTGCCTCGGGAGAGCACAGATACGCAGTATTTT
TRBJ2-7,TRBV10-3,TRBD1,-,CAIRAGTGNYEQYF,TGTGCCATCAGAGCCGGGACAGGGAACTACGAGCAGTACTTC
TRBJ2-1,TRBV10-3,TRBD2,-,CAISESFSGRAGNEQFF,TGTGCCATCAGTGAGTCGTTTAGCGGGAGGGCCGGCAATGAGCAGTTCTTC
TRBJ2-1,TRBV28,-,-,CASRVRSGSRVNEQFF,TGTGCCAGCAGGGTGCGTAGCGGAAGCCGAGTAAATGAGCAGTTCTTC
TRBJ2-7,TRBV9,-,-,CASSVGGPTYEQYF,TGTGCCAGCAGCGTAGGAGGGCCTACCTACGAGCAGTACTTC
TRBJ1-1,TRBV28,TRBD1,-,CASSRQGWTEAFF,TGTGCCAGCAGTCGACAGGGATGGACTGAAGCTTTCTTT
TRBJ2-7,TRBV6-5,TRBD1,-,CASSLDRGTSYEQYF,TGTGCCAGCAGTCTTGACAGGGGGACCTCCTACGAGCAGTACTTC
TRBJ2-7,TRBV6-5,-,-,CASSYLGGYEQYF,TGTGCCAGCAGTTATTTGGGTGGGTACGAGCAGTACTTC
TRBJ2-5,TRBV18,TRBD2,-,CASSRGGASEETQYF,TGTGCCAGCTCACGCGGGGGGGCCTCCGAAGAGACCCAGTACTTC
TRBJ2-1,TRBV13,TRBD2,-,CASSLAGGRGGEQFF,TGTGCCAGCAGCTTAGCCGGCGGGAGGGGGGGTGAGCAGTTCTTC
TRBJ2-1,TRBV7-2,TRBD1,-,CASSSQGALGNEQFF,TGTGCCAGCAGCTCTCAGGGGGCGCTTGGAAATGAGCAGTTCTTC
TRBJ2-5,TRBV5-1,-,-,CASTAGRREETQYF,TGCGCCAGCACGGCGGGACGCAGAGAAGAGACCCAGTACTTC
TRBJ2-1,TRBV11-2,TRBD2,once,CASSLIGTSGYNEQFF,TGTGCCAGCAGCTTAATAGGGACTAGCGGCTACAATGAGCAGTTCTTC
TRBJ2-1,TRBV5-1,-,-,CASSLGNQDNEQFF,TGCGCCAGCAGCTTGGGAAACCAGGACAATGAGCAGTTCTTC
TRBJ1-4,TRBV5-6,TRBD1,-,CASSRRDRGEKLFF,TGTGCCAGCAGCCGACGGGACAGGGGCGAAAAACTGTTTTTT
TRBJ2-7,TRBV5-4,TRBD1,-,CASSFGKGALEQYF,TGTGCCAGCAGCTTTGGGAAGGGGGCGCTTGAGCAGTACTTC
TRBJ2-7,TRBV18,-,-,CASSPPSRNAYEQYF,TGTGCCAGCTCACCACCCTCCAGGAATGCCTACGAGCAGTACTTC
TRBJ2-1,TRBV5-6,-,-,CASSRYGGSTYNEQFF,TGTGCCAGCAGCCGGTACGGCGGTTCAACCTACAATGAGCAGTTCTTC
TRBJ1-1,TRBV18,TRBD1,-,CASSPGTGAYTEAFF,TGTGCCAGCTCACCGGGGACAGGGGCCTACACTGAAGCTTTCTTT
TRBJ1-4,TRBV18,-,-,CASSPDRMEKLFF,TGTGCCAGCTCACCGGACAGAATGGAAAAACTGTTTTTT
TRBJ1-4,TRBV4-1,-,-,CASSPLRRGLNEKLFF,TGCGCCAGCAGCCCTCTAAGGAGGGGTCTTAATGAAAAACTGTTTTTT
TRBJ1-4,TRBV27,TRBD1,once,CASSLGQAQTNEKLFF,TGTGCCAGCAGTTTAGGACAGGCTCAAACTAATGAAAAACTGTTTTTT
TRBJ2-7,TRBV6-5,-,-,CASSSRSGSSYEQYF,TGTGCCAGCAGTTCCCGGAGCGGGTCCTCCTACGAGCAGTACTTC
TRBJ2-7,TRBV27,TRBD1,-,CASSLMPGGSYEQYF,TGTGCCAGCAGTTTAATGCCAGGGGGTTCCTACGAGCAGTACTTC
TRBJ2-1,TRBV29-1,TRBD1,-,CSVEGGQGGDEQFF,TGCAGCGTTGAGGGGGGACAGGGGGGGGATGAGCAGTTCTTC
TRBJ1-4,TRBV5-1,TRBD1,-,CASSLTGANEKLFF,TGCGCCAGCAGCTTGACAGGGGCTAATGAAAAACTGTTTTTT
TRBJ1-2,TRBV4-1,-,-,CASSQDRVVSYGYTF,TGCGCCAGCAGCCAAGACAGGGTTGTATCCTATGGCTACACCTTC
TRBJ2-1,TRBV28,TRBD2,-,CASSLGSSGSWNEQFF,TGTGCCAGCAGTTTGGGGAGTAGCGGGAGTTGGAATGAGCAGTTCTTC
TRBJ2-7,TRBV10-1,TRBD1,-,CASSKQGAYEQYF,TGCGCCAGCAGTAAACAGGGGGCGTACGAGCAGTACTTC
TRBJ2-7,TRBV5-8,-,-,CASSLAARTDFYEQYF,TGTGCCAGCAGCTTGGCCGCCCGGACAGATTTCTACGAGCAGTACTTC
TRBJ1-5,TRBV27,-,once,CASSDRNQPQHF,TGTGCCAGCAGTGATCGCAATCAGCCCCAGCATTTT
TRBJ2-5,TRBV9,TRBD2,once,CASSVDTAGRETQYF,TGTGCCAGCAGCGTAGACACAGCGGGGCGAGAGACCCAGTACTTC
TRBJ2-1,TRBV21-1,-,-,CASSRAPPYNEQFF,TGTGCCAGCAGCAGAGCTCCACCATACAATGAGCAGTTCTTC